The clone carrying this T cell receptor (beta chain) was observed at least ten times. The antigen remains unidentified. This sample is drawn from a study of T cells in Graves' hyperthyroidism and ophthalmopathy. TCR beta CDR3 region amplification was performed from RNA transcripts. In the first-round RT-PCR of the TCR CDR3, the HTBI primer set was used. TCRdb analysed the multiplex PCR reads with MiXCR anew, one entry per CDR3 protein. The sample has roughly 500,000 distinct CDR3 sequences; less than 25% are singletons. Findings and caveats of the study: Researchers report that a 13 V-J model separated ophthalmopathy from stable hyperthyroidism. Among thyroid clonotypes expanded above 0.001, most also appeared in blood.

Germline CDR1 and CDR2: SEHNR and FQNEAQ (reference sequence). The CDR3 runs 12 residues. Deletions cut 2 bases from V and 3 bases from J, with 3 bases between. Not enrolled were patients with uncontrolled infection, other autoimmune disease, pregnancy or lactation. In making diagnoses, clinical symptoms, serum thyroxine and TRAb, thyroid ultrasound and orbital computed tomography were all used. The sequencing input was blood. The TCR comes from a woman aged 70-85 years with Graves' ophthalmopathy. J is TRBJ2-3 and V is TRBV7-9; D not certain. Here the CDR3 reads CASSLQTDTQYF. The CDR3 DNA reads as TGTGCCAGCAGCTTACAAACAGATACGCAGTATTTT.